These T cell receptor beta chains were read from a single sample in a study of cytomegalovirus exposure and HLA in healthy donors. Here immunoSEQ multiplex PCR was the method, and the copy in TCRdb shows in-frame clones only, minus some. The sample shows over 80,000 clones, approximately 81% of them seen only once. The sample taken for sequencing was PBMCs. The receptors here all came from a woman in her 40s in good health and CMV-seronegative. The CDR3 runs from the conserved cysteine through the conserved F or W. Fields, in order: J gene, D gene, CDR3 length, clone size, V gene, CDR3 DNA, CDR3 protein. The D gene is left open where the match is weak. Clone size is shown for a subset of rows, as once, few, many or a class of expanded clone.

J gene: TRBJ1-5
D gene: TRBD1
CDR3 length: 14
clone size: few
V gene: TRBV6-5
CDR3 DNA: TGTGCCAGCAGCCGGACAGGGGGCAATCAGCCCCAGCATTTT
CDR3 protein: CASSRTGGNQPQHF

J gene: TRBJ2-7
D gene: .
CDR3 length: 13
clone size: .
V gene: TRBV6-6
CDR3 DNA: TGTGCCAGCAGTCTTGACAGGCGCTACGAGCAGTACTTC
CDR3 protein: CASSLDRRYEQYF

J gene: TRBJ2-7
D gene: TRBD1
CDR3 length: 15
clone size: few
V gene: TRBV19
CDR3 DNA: TGTGCCAGTAGTTCAATTCGGACAGGTACCTACGAGCAGTACTTC
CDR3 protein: CASSSIRTGTYEQYF

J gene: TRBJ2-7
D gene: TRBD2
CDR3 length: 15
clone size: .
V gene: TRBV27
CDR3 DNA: TGTGCCAGCAGTTCCCGACTAGCGGAGGTCTACGAGCAGTACTTC
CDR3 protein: CASSSRLAEVYEQYF

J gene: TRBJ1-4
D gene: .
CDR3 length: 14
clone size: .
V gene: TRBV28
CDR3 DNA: TGTGCCAGCAATCGAGGAGGGAGTAGTGAAAAACTGTTTTTT
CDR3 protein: CASNRGGSSEKLFF

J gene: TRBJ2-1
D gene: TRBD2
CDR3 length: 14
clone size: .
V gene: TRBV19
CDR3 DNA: TGTGCCAGTAGTCCTAGCGGATTCCACGCTGAGCAGTTCTTC
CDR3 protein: CASSPSGFHAEQFF

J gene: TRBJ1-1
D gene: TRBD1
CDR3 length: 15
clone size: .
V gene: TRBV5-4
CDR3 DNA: TGTGCCAGCAGCTCCAAGACAGGGATCGGCACTGAAGCTTTCTTT
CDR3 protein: CASSSKTGIGTEAFF

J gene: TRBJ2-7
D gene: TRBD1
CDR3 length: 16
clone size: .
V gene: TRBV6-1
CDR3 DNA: TGTGCCAGCAGTGAGGTGATGGGACAGGGGGCGAGCGAGCAGTACTTC
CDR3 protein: CASSEVMGQGASEQYF

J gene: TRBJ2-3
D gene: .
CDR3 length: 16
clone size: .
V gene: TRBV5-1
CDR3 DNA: TGCGCCAGCAGCTTGGAGGGGGTGCCCAGCACAGATACGCAGTATTTT
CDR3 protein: CASSLEGVPSTDTQYF

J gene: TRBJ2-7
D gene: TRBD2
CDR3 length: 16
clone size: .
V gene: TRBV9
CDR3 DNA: TGTGCCAGCAGCCCTCGGACTAGCGGGAGTAGTGGTGAGCAGTACTTC
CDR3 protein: CASSPRTSGSSGEQYF

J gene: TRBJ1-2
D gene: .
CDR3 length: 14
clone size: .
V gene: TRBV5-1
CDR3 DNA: TGCGCCAGCAGCCCCGATGGAGCGTACTATGGCTACACCTTC
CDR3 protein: CASSPDGAYYGYTF

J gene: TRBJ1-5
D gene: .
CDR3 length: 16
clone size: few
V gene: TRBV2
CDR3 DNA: TGTGCCAGCAGTGTTGACCGCTCCCAGAGGAATCAGCCCCAGCATTTT
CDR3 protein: CASSVDRSQRNQPQHF

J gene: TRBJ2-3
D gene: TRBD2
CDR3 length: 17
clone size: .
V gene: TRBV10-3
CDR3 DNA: TGTGCCATCAGTGGAGGAGGGAGGGCCGGCGAAACAGATACGCAGTATTTT
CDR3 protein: CAISGGGRAGETDTQYF

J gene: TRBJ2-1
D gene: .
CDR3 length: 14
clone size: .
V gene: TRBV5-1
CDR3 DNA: TGCGCCAGCAGACCCTCCAGCGGATACAATGAGCAGTTCTTC
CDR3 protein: CASRPSSGYNEQFF

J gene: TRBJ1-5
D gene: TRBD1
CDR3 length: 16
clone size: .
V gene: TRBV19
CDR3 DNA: TGTGCCAGTAGGCCCTCGACAGGGGGAGTCCGGGAGCCCCAGCATTTT
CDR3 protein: CASRPSTGGVREPQHF

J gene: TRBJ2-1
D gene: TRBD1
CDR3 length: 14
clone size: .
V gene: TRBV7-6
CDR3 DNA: TGTGCCAGCAGCGTGGGACAGGGGAACAATGAGCAGTTCTTC
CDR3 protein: CASSVGQGNNEQFF

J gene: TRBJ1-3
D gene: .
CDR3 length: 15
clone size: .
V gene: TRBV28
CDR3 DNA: TGTGCCAGCAGCCTCTCTTCAGGGTCAGGAAACACCATATATTTT
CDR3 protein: CASSLSSGSGNTIYF

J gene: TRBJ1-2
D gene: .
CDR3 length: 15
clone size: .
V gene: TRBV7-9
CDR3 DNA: TGTGCCAGCAGCTTAGCTTGGGCGGGGGCGAATGGCTACACCTTC
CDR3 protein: CASSLAWAGANGYTF

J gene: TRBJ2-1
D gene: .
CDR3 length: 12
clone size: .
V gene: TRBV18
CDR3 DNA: TGTGCCAGCTCACCAGAGAGGAATGAGCAGTTCTTC
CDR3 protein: CASSPERNEQFF

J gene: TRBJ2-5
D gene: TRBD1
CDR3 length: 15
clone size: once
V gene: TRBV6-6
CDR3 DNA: TGTGCCAGCACCTCCTGGACAGGGGGACAAGAGACCCAGTACTTC
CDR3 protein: CASTSWTGGQETQYF

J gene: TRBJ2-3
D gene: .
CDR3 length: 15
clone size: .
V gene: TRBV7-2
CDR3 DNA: TGTGCCAGCAGCTATGACAGGCTGAACACAGATACGCAGTATTTT
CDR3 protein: CASSYDRLNTDTQYF

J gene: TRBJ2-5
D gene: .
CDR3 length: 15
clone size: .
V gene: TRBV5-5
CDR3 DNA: TGTGCCAGCAGCTTCCTCGGGTCTGCGGGGGAGACCCAGTACTTC
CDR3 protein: CASSFLGSAGETQYF

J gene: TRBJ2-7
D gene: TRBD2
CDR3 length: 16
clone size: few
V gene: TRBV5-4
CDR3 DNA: TGTGCCAGCAGCTTGCCGGCGAGCGGGAGGGCCTACGAGCAGTACTTC
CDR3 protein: CASSLPASGRAYEQYF

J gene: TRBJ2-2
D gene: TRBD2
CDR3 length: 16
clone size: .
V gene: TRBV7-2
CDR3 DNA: TGTGCCAGCAGCTTAGTAGTAGCGGGAAGCACCGGGGAGCTGTTTTTT
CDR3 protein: CASSLVVAGSTGELFF

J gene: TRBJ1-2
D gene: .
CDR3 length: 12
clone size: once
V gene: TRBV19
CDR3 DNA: TGTGCCAGTACAGCAGGCGACTATGGCTACACCTTC
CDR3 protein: CASTAGDYGYTF

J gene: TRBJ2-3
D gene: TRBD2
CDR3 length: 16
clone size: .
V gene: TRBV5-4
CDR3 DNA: TGTGCCAGCAGAAAGGGGGGCGGGAGGAGCACAGATACGCAGTATTTT
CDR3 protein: CASRKGGGRSTDTQYF

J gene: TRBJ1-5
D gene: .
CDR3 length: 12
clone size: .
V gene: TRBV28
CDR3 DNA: TGTGCCAGCAGTTTAGGAGGTCAGCCCCAGCATTTT
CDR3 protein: CASSLGGQPQHF

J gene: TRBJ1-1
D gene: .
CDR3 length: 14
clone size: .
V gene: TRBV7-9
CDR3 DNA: TGTGCCAGCAGCCGAAATTCAGGGGAGACTGAAGCTTTCTTT
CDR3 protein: CASSRNSGETEAFF

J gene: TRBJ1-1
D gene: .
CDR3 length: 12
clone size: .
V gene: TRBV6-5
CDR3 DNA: TGTGCCAGCAGTTACTCGGGCCGACAAACTTTCTTT
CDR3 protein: CASSYSGRQTFF

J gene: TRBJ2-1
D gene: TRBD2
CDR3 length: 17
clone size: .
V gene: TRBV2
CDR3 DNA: TGTGCCAGCAGTGAGTCCCGACTAGCGGGAGAAGGGGGTGAGCAGTTCTTC
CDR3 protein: CASSESRLAGEGGEQFF

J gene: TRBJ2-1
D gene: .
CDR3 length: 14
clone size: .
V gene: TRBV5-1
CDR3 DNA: TGCGCCAGCAGCTTGGGACAGGAGTACAATGAGCAGTTCTTC
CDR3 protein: CASSLGQEYNEQFF

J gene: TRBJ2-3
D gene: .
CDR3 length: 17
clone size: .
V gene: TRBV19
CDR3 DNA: TGTGCCAGTAGTATAGATTTTCGACACTCTCAGGGGGATACGCAGTATTTT
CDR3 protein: CASSIDFRHSQGDTQYF

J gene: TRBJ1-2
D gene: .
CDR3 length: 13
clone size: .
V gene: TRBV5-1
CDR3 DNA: TGCGCCAGCAGCTTGGTGCCAGGGGACGGCTACACCTTC
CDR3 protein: CASSLVPGDGYTF

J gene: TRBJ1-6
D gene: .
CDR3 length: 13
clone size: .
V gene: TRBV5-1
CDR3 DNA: TGCGCCAGCAGCAACAGAAATAATTCACCCCTCCACTTT
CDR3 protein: CASSNRNNSPLHF

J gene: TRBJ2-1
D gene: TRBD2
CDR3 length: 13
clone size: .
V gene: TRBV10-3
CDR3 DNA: TGTGCCAGTAGCGGGCGGGGGTATGGTGAGCAGTTCTTC
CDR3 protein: CASSGRGYGEQFF

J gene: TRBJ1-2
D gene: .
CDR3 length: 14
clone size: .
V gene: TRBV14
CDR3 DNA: TGTGCCAGCAGCCCGCGGGGCCTGGACTATGGCTACACCTTC
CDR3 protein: CASSPRGLDYGYTF

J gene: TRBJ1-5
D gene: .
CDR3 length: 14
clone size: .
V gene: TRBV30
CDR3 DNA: TGTGCCTGGAGTGGTGGGACTGGCAATCAGCCCCAGCATTTT
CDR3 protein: CAWSGGTGNQPQHF

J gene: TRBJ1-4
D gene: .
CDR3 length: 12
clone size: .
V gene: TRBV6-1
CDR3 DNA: TGTGCCAGCAAGGAGGTGGATGAAAAGCTGTTTTTT
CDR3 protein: CASKEVDEKLFF

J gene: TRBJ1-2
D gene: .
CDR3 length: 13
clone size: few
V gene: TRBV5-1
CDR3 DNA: TGCGCCAGCAGCCCGACAGGCCCTTATGGCTACACCTTC
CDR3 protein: CASSPTGPYGYTF

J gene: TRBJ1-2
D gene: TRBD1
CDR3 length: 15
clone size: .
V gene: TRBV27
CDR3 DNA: TGTGCCAGCAGTTTTAAACAGGGGGCTGGACGTGGCTACACCTTC
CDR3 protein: CASSFKQGAGRGYTF

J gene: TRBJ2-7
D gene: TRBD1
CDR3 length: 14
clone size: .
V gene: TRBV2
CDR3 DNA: TGTGCCAAACAACCGGGACAGGGGCGGTACGAGCAGTACTTC
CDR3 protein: CAKQPGQGRYEQYF

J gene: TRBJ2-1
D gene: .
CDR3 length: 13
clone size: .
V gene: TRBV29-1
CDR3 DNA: TGCAGCGTTGAAGAATTATCTGGAGCTGAGCAGTTCTTC
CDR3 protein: CSVEELSGAEQFF

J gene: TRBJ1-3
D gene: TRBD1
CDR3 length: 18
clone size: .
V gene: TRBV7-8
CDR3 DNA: TGTGCCAGCAGCTTAGCCTTGGGACAGCGACAAGCTGGAAACACCATATATTTT
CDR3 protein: CASSLALGQRQAGNTIYF

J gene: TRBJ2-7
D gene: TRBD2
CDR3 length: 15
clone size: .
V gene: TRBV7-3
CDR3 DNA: TGTGCCAGCAGCTTACAGCCTAGCGGGAGCTACGAGCAGTACTTC
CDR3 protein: CASSLQPSGSYEQYF

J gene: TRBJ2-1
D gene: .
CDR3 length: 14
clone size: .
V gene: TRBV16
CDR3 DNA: TGTGCCAGCAGCCAATCGCAGGGAAGCTATGAGCAGTTCTTC
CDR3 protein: CASSQSQGSYEQFF

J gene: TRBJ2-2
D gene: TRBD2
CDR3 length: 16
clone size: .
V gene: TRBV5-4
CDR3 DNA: TGTGCCAGCAGCTTCCCGGGACTAGCAAGCACCGGGGAGCTGTTTTTT
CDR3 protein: CASSFPGLASTGELFF

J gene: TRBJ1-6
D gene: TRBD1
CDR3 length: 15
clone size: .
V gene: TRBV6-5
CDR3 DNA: TGTGCCAGCAGTTCGACAGGGACTTATAATTCACCCCTCCACTTT
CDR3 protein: CASSSTGTYNSPLHF

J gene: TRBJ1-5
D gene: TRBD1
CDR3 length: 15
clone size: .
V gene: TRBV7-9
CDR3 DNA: TGTGCCAGCAGCGCCGGGACAGGGTGGAATCAGCCCCAGCATTTT
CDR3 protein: CASSAGTGWNQPQHF

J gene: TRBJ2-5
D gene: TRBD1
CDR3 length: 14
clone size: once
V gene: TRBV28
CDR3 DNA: TGTGCCAGCAGTGGGCGACAGGGAAGAGAGACCCAGTACTTC
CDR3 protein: CASSGRQGRETQYF

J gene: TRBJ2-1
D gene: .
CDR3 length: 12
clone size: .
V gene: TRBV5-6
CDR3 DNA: TGTGCCAGCAGCGTCCCCGCGGGCGGGGTATTCTTC
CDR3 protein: CASSVPAGGVFF

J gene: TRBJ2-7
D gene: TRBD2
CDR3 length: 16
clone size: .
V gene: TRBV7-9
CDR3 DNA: TGTGCCAGCAGCTTATCAGGTGGGACTAGCGGGTTCGAGCAGTACTTC
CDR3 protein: CASSLSGGTSGFEQYF

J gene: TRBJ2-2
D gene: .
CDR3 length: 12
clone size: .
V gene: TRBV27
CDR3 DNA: TGTGCCAGCAGTCACAGGGCCGGGGAGCTGTTTTTT
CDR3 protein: CASSHRAGELFF

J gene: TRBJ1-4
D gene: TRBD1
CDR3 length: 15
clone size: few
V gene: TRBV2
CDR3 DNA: TGTGCCAGCAGAGGTCCCGGGACAGGGTTTATGTTTCTGTTTTTT
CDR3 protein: CASRGPGTGFMFLFF

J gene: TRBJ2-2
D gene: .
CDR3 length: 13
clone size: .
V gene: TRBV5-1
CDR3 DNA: TGCGCCAGCAGCCCCGAGGGGGCCGGGGAGCTGTTTTTT
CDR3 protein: CASSPEGAGELFF

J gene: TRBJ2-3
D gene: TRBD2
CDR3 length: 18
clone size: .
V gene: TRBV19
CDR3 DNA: TGTGCCAGTAGTCACGCCGGGACTAGCGGAAGAAGCACAGATACGCAGTATTTT
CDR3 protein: CASSHAGTSGRSTDTQYF